The 14 T cell receptor beta chains reported below all come from one sample, sequenced in a study of T-cell reconstitution after alpha-beta-depleted transplantation in children. Unique molecular identifiers featured in how the TCRbeta library was prepared. TCRdb re-derived calls from the PCR reads in MiXCR, one entry per CDR3 protein. The table shows hundreds of thousands of distinct CDR3 sequences, with over 9.5% occurring only once. This material consisted of PBMCs from the stem cell graft donor, taken from the stem cell graft. The receptor set was obtained from a human donor who donated a stem cell graft to a child with acute myeloid leukemia.

The table lists this clonotype with many counts. This chain connects TRBV20-1 to TRBJ2-5; TRBD1 or TRBD2 may be the D gene (5 bases each). Germline CDR1 is DFQATT and CDR2 is SNEGSKA (reference sequence). CDR3 length: 15 residues. V shed 5 bases and J shed 1 base, with 17 bases lying between them. The CDR3 here is CSAEGPAGFQETQYF. CDR3 nucleotide sequence: TGCAGTGCTGAGGGACCGGCGGGTTTCCAAGAGACCCAGTACTTC.

Ten or more counts support this clonotype. V gene TRBV6-2 or TRBV6-3 combines with J gene TRBJ2-1, with 8 bases lining up with TRBD2. Germline loops: CDR1 MNHEY, CDR2 SVGEGT. There are 14 residues in the CDR3. V was pared by 8 bases and J by 8 bases, with 11 bases of the junction left unmatched. Written as DNA, the CDR3 is TGTGCCAGCCACCGAGCGGGAGTCGGCCATGAGCAGTTCTTC. As protein: CASHRAGVGHEQFF.

The table lists this clonotype with a few counts. CDR3 residues: CASSPSSSKTSPLYEQYF. CDR3 nucleotides: TGCGCCAGCAGCCCCAGCAGCTCCAAGACTAGTCCCCTCTACGAGCAGTACTTC. The chain is built from TRBV5-1 and TRBJ2-7; tentative D call: TRBD2 (6 bases). Germline V gene sequence: CDR1 SGHRS, CDR2 YFSETQ. Trimming removed 4 bases at V and 3 bases at J, with 26 bases between. The CDR3 consists of 18 residues.

The rearrangement uses TRBV6-6 and TRBJ2-7; D gene uncertain. Germline V lookup: CDR1 MNHNY, CDR2 SVGAGI (reference sequence). Trimming shortened V by 5 bases and J by 7 bases, and 9 bases separated the two germline ends. The length of the CDR3 is 11 residues. The CDR3 loop reads CASSRQEEQYF. In DNA form, the CDR3 reads TGTGCCAGCAGTCGGCAGGAGGAGCAGTACTTC.

Ten or more counts support this clonotype. The V call is TRBV7-9, the J call TRBJ2-3, with TRBD1 matching over 8 bases. J gave up 2 bases and V 5 bases, and 9 bases lay outside the gene matches. The CDR3 length is 16 residues. CDR1 SEHNR and CDR2 FQNEAQ come from the germline V gene (reference sequence). The CDR3, as DNA: TGTGCCAGCAGCCGTAAGACAGGGGAGCCCACAGATACGCAGTATTTT. Encoded protein: CASSRKTGEPTDTQYF.

The genes are TRBV12-3 or TRBV12-4 and TRBJ1-5; no reliable D call. The CDR3 is 11 residues long. The V end lost 4 bases, the J end lost 9 bases, and 7 bases lay between the germline ends. The CDR3: CASSSGRPQHF. The CDR3 nucleotides are TGTGCCAGCAGTTCCGGACGGCCCCAGCATTTT.

This clonotype was counted at least ten times. The chain joins TRBV29-1 to TRBJ2-1, with D perhaps matching TRBD2 (5 bases). Germline V gene data show CDR1 as SQVTM and CDR2 as ANQGSEA. The CDR3 covers 14 residues. V lost 6 bases to trimming and J lost 9 bases, with 21 bases between them. CDR3 bases: TGCAGCGTAGGTCGGCGGGTCCCCCTGGGTGAGCAGTTCTTC. It translates to CSVGRRVPLGEQFF.

In its sample, this clonotype was seen many times. The genes are TRBV20-1 and TRBJ2-7; 8 bases are a match to TRBD1. Germline assignment: CDR1 DFQATT and CDR2 SNEGSKA (reference sequence). This CDR3 comprises 11 residues. J gave up 3 bases and V 6 bases, and 1 base lay outside the gene matches. CDR3 sequence reads: CSATGDYEQYF. CDR3 bases: TGCAGTGCGACAGGGGACTACGAGCAGTACTTC.

This clonotype occurred a few times. The chain combines TRBV12-5 with TRBJ2-7; 9 nucleotides agree with TRBD1. V shed 9 bases, J shed 5 bases, and the junction held 11 bases outside the gene matches. The CDR3 loop spans 14 amino acids. Per germline, CDR1 LGHNT and CDR2 FRNRAP. The CDR3, as DNA: TGTGCTAGGCCCGGACAGGGGAGAAGTAACGAGCAGTACTTC. Amino acids: CARPGQGRSNEQYF.

V gene TRBV5-6 combines with J gene TRBJ2-2, with 11 nucleotides matching TRBD2. Germline assignment: CDR1 SGHDT and CDR2 YYEEEE. The CDR3 is 17 residues long. V gave up 7 bases and J gave up 0 bases; unmatched junction bases: 8. CDR3 amino acids: CASGAGTSGTNTGELFF. CDR3 bases: TGTGCCAGCGGCGCAGGGACTAGCGGCACGAACACCGGGGAGCTGTTTTTT.

This clonotype was detected only a few times. This rearrangement joins TRBV24-1 to TRBJ2-2, with D possibly being TRBD2 (5 bases). V lost 8 bases and J 5 bases, leaving 14 bases between the germline ends. The V gene's germline CDR1 is KGHDR and CDR2 SFDVKD. This CDR3 comprises 14 residues. The CDR3: CATKGTEGTGELFF. The CDR3 DNA sequence: TGTGCCACCAAGGGAACCGAGGGAACCGGGGAGCTGTTTTTT.

This clonotype was picked up many times. This sequence joins TRBV20-1 and TRBJ1-4; a weak D match, TRBD1 (5 bases). CDR1 and CDR2 from the germline V gene are DFQATT and SNEGSKA (reference sequence). The V gene lost 0 bases and the J gene lost 9 bases, with 17 bases spanning the gap. This CDR3 has 15 residues. CDR3 sequence reads: CSARDDRDQVKKLFF. The CDR3 DNA reads as TGCAGTGCTAGAGACGACCGGGACCAAGTTAAAAAACTGTTTTTT.

This clonotype was counted between two and nine times. This chain uses TRBV20-1 with TRBJ2-5; D perhaps matches TRBD2 (5 bases). The CDR3 spans 14 residues. V was shortened by 3 bases and J by 5 bases, with 16 bases between the two germline ends. The germline V gene encodes CDR1 DFQATT and CDR2 SNEGSKA (reference sequence). This chain's CDR3 is CSASKLGIAETQYF. The CDR3 nucleotides read TGCAGTGCTAGTAAACTAGGAATCGCCGAGACCCAGTACTTC.

This chain joins TRBV10-3 and TRBJ2-3, with TRBD2 matching over 8 bases. In germline, CDR1 is ENHRY, CDR2 SYGVKD. CDR3 size: 14 residues. V lost 4 bases to trimming and J lost 4 bases; unmatched junction nucleotides: 4. The CDR3 here is CAISAAGDADTQYF. The CDR3, as DNA: TGTGCCATCAGTGCAGCGGGAGATGCAGATACGCAGTATTTT.